This TCR beta chain was captured in a study of T-cell reconstitution after alpha-beta-depleted transplantation in children. Findings and limits, study-wide: Reportedly, roughly two months post-transplant, alpha-beta T cells arose from several hundred expanded graft clones.

Molecular barcoding with unique molecular identifiers was used for the TCRbeta library. TCRdb reprocessed the PCR reads with MiXCR, giving one entry per CDR3 protein. Of about 980,000 distinct CDR3 sequences in the sample, under 30% are singletons; the top ten hold 28%. V trimming: 9 bases; J trimming: 1 base; junction bases outside the gene matches: 2. This CDR3 is built from 13 residues. CDR1 KGHDR and CDR2 SFDVKD come from the germline V gene. This clonotype showed up many times. No antigen is known for it. The sample in question was PBMCs, mostly from graft donor cells, obtained 360 days after TCRalphabeta/CD19-depleted stem cell transplant. This receptor was obtained from a boy younger than two who had a stem cell transplant for SCID, so the T cells may come from the graft donor. This sequence joins TRBV24-1 and TRBJ2-3; TRBD2 agrees at 8 bases. CDR3 amino acids: CATRGGGTDTQYF. For the CDR3, the DNA is TGTGCCACCCGGGGGGGCGGCACAGATACGCAGTATTTT.